This T cell receptor (beta chain) was observed in a study of CD8 T cells in Susac syndrome. Trimming cost V 6 bases and J 3 bases, with 9 bases left between them. Germline V gene sequence: CDR1 SGHRS, CDR2 YFSETQ. The CDR3 covers 12 residues. It was with random hexamers that about 0.45 to 1 ug RNA was reverse transcribed. A multiplex approach, immunoSEQ multiplex PCR, amplified TCR beta CDR3 across 54 Vbeta and 13 Jbeta. TCRdb fed the immunoSEQ multiplex PCR reads into MiXCR, producing one record per CDR3 protein. The sample lists about 190,000 distinct CDR3 sequences; around 93% were seen once. The sequenced material came from CD8+ T cells from PBMCs. V gene TRBV5-1 combines with J gene TRBJ2-5, with D tentatively TRBD1 (5 bases). The sequence came from a human donor with Susac syndrome. The CDR3 nucleotides read TGCGCCAGCACTGACAGAGAAGAGACCCAGTACTTC. It is translated as CASTDREETQYF.